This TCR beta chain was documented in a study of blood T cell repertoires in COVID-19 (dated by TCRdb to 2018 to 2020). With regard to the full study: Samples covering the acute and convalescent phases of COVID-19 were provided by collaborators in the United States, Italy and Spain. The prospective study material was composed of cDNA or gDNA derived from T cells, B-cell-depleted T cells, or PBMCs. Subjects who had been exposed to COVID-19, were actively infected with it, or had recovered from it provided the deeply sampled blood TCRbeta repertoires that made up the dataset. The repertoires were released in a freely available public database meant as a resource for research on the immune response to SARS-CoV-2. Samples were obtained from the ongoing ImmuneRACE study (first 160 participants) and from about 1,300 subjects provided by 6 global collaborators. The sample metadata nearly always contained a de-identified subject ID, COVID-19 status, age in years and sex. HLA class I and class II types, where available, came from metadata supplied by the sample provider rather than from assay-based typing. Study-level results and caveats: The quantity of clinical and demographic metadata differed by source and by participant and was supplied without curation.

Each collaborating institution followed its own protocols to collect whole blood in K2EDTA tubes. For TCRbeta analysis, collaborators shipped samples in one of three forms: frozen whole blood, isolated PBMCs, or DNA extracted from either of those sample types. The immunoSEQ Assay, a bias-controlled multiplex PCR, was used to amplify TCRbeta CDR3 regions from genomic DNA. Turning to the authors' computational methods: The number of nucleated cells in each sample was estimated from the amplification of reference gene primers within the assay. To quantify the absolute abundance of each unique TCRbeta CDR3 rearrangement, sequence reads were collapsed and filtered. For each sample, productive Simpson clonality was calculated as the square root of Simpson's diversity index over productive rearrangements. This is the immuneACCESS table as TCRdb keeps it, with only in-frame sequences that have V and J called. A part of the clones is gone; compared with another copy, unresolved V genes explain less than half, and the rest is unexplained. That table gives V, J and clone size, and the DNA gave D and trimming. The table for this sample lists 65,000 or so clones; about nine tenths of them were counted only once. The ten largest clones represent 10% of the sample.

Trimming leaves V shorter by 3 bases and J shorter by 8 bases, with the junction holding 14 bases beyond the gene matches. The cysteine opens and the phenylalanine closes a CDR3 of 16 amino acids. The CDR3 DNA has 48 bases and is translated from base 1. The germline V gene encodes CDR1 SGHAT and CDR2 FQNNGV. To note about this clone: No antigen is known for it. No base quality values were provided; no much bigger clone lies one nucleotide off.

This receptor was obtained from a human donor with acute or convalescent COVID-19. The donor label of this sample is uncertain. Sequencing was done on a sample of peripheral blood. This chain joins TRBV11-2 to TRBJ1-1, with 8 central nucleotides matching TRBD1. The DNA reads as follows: TGTGCCAGCAGCTTTCAGGGGGCGCGAGGCTCTGCAGAAGCTTTCTTT. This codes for CASSFQGARGSAEAFF. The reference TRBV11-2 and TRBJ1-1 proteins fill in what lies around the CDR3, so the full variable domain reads EAGVAQSPRYKIIEKRQSVAFWCNPISGHATLYWYQQILGQGPKLLIQFQNNGVVDDSQLPKDRFSAERLKGVDSTLKIQPAKLEDSAVYLCASSFQGARGSAEAFFGQGTRLTVV.